This TCR beta chain stems from a study of cytomegalovirus exposure and HLA in healthy donors. Study observations and caveats: The study recorded 150 to 200 TCR beta chains that were cytomegalovirus-associated. First-cohort TCR clusters were later found to tend to co-occur in the roughly 120 validation repertoires.

The donors were members of the roughly 120-subject validation cohort (separate from the approximately 670-subject first cohort). V shed 4 bases and J 0 bases; nucleotides not matched to a gene: 7. Germline-derived CDR1 and CDR2 are MDHEN and SYDVKM. The CDR3 has 16 residues. Here immunoSEQ multiplex PCR was the method, and the copy in TCRdb shows in-frame clones only, minus some. The sample lists hundreds of thousands of clones, roughly 90% occurring once. Notes on this clone: Its specificity is unknown.

This sequence joins TRBV28 and TRBJ2-7; TRBD1 aligns across 9 bases. The sample consisted of PBMCs. This sequence was found in a man aged 18 to 29 in good health and CMV-seropositive. This CDR3 reads CASSSPDRGRSYEQYF. CDR3 in DNA: TGTGCCAGCAGTTCCCCGGACAGGGGTCGCTCCTACGAGCAGTACTTC.